The entry below gives a single TCR beta chain sequence along with its context. Its antigen is still unknown. The CDR3 consists of 17 residues. V shed 3 bases and J shed 5 bases, with 20 bases lying between them. The entry originates in a study of CD8 T cells in ankylosing spondylitis. Overall study findings and caveats: From matched ankylosing spondylitis synovial fluid, disease-linked clones were reportedly recovered at significantly enriched levels. A CD8+ phenotype characterized the disease-linked clones, which were relatively rare in peripheral blood.

Libraries of TCR beta came from quantitative 5'-RACE with molecular barcodes. MiXCR, applied by TCRdb to the 5' RACE reads, yields one record per CDR3 protein. The repertoire has around 250,000 distinct CDR3 sequences, roughly a third of them found once; the top ten carry 4% to 5%. The sequenced material came from blood, either unsorted or a sorted T cell fraction (not recorded which). This sequence originates from a male donor with ankylosing spondylitis or in good health (not recorded which). The J gene is TRBJ2-1, the V gene TRBV12-3 or TRBV12-4, with D possibly being TRBD2 (6 bases). In DNA form, the CDR3 reads TGTGCCAGCAGTTTCGCCCCGGGACTCAGGCCAGACAATGAGCAGTTCTTC. Its translation is CASSFAPGLRPDNEQFF.